This is a list of T cell receptor beta chains from one sample in a study of T cell responses to AZD1222 COVID-19 vaccine. The assay was immunoSEQ multiplex PCR, and TCRdb's table has in-frame clones only and misses some. The sample has over 75,000 clones; 80% to 90% are singletons. The sample consisted of peripheral blood, taken 28 days after the second AZD1222 dose. Source of these receptors: an adult who received the AZD1222 COVID-19 vaccine. The CDR3 runs from the conserved cysteine through the conserved F or W. A D gene is named only where the DNA matches it firmly. The size of a clone is reported for some rows only, either as once, few or many, or as a class for expanded clones.

TRBV28	.	.	TRBJ1-5	TGTGCCAGCAGTTTGGCGGACAGATTAGGCCAGCCCCAGCATTTT	CASSLADRLGQPQHF
TRBV9	.	.	TRBJ1-1	TGTGCCAGCAGCGTAGATCGAGGGTTGGGTGAAGCTTTCTTT	CASSVDRGLGEAFF
TRBV7-9	TRBD1	.	TRBJ1-5	TGTGCCAGCAGCCGCACAGGGGGCGAGGATCAGCCCCAGCATTTT	CASSRTGGEDQPQHF
TRBV5-1	.	.	TRBJ1-2	TGCGCCAGCAGCTCCAATAACTATGGCTACACCTTC	CASSSNNYGYTF
TRBV11-2	.	.	TRBJ2-7	TGTGCCAGCAGCTTAGATCGGTTATCCTACGAGCAGTACTTC	CASSLDRLSYEQYF
TRBV6-2/TRBV6-3	.	.	TRBJ1-1	TGTGCCAGCAGTCAGGGAACTGAAGCTTTCTTT	CASSQGTEAFF
TRBV9	TRBD2	.	TRBJ2-2	TGTGCCAGCAGCGTAGAGCTAGCGGCTCTCTTGAACACCGGGGAGCTGTTTTTT	CASSVELAALLNTGELFF
TRBV11-3	TRBD1	.	TRBJ1-1	TGTGCCAGCAGCTCAGGGACAGGTAACACTGAAGCTTTCTTT	CASSSGTGNTEAFF
TRBV6-6	.	.	TRBJ2-3	TGTGCCAGCAGACCAGCGCAGCCGGCAGATACGCAGTATTTT	CASRPAQPADTQYF
TRBV19	.	once	TRBJ1-1	TGTGCCAGTAGTATTCAGGGGCACACTGAAGCTTTCTTT	CASSIQGHTEAFF
TRBV11-2	TRBD1	.	TRBJ1-6	TGTGCCAGCAGCAAGGGACAGGGGACACCCCTCCACTTT	CASSKGQGTPLHF
TRBV9	TRBD2	.	TRBJ2-2	TGTGCCAGCAGCCCAAGAGGAAGCGGGACTTCCACCGGGGAGCTGTTTTTT	CASSPRGSGTSTGELFF
TRBV11-3	.	.	TRBJ2-2	TGTGCCAGCAGCGTTGGGCTAGCGCACACCGGGGAGCTGTTTTTT	CASSVGLAHTGELFF
TRBV5-1	TRBD1	.	TRBJ1-2	TGCGCCAGCAGCTTGGCAGGGACAGGGGAAGGCTACACCTTC	CASSLAGTGEGYTF
TRBV6-6	.	few	TRBJ2-4	TGTGCCAGCAGTCGTCGGGACGGGGGTGTAGCCAAAAACATTCAGTACTTC	CASSRRDGGVAKNIQYF
TRBV30	.	.	TRBJ1-3	TGTGCCTCCTCCGGGGTGCGCTCTGGAAACACCATATATTTT	CASSGVRSGNTIYF
TRBV6-5	TRBD1	.	TRBJ1-2	TGTGCCAGCAGCCGGACAGGGACAAACTATGGCTACACCTTC	CASSRTGTNYGYTF
TRBV12-3/TRBV12-4	.	.	TRBJ1-4	TGTGCCAGCAGTCGAAGGGAAGGAGAAAAACTGTTTTTT	CASSRREGEKLFF
TRBV7-8	.	.	TRBJ1-1	TGTGCCAGCAGCTTAGCGAGGGATCAGCTTGAAGTTTTCTTT	CASSLARDQLEVFF
TRBV9	TRBD2	.	TRBJ2-1	TGTGCCAGCAGCGTAGGGGTTAGCGGGAGTCGTAGTTACAATGAGCAGTTCTTC	CASSVGVSGSRSYNEQFF
TRBV3-1/TRBV3-2	.	.	TRBJ1-2	TGTGCCAGCAGCCAAGATAGGGTGAGGGGCTACACCTTC	CASSQDRVRGYTF
TRBV7-6	TRBD2	once	TRBJ2-3	TGTGCCAGCAGCCCCGGACTAGCGGGGGGCACAGATACGCAGTATTTT	CASSPGLAGGTDTQYF
TRBV10-3	TRBD1	.	TRBJ1-1	TGTGCCACATCAAAAGACAGGGACACTGAAGCTTTCTTT	CATSKDRDTEAFF
TRBV7-8	.	.	TRBJ2-3	TGTGCCAGCAGCTTAGTATCGAGAGGGACAGATACGCAGTATTTT	CASSLVSRGTDTQYF
TRBV7-8	.	.	TRBJ1-5	TGTGCCAGCAGCTTAGTTGGTATCGGGCAGAATCAGCCCCAGCATTTT	CASSLVGIGQNQPQHF
TRBV5-4	TRBD2	few	TRBJ2-2	TGTGCCAGCAGCTTGGCCGGGACTAAAAACACCGGGGAGCTGTTTTTT	CASSLAGTKNTGELFF
TRBV2	.	.	TRBJ1-2	TGTGCCAGCAGCAGGTCGGCATTCAATGGCTACACCTTC	CASSRSAFNGYTF
TRBV2	.	.	TRBJ2-2	TGTGCCAGCAGGGGCTCCGGGACATTCCACACCGGGGAGCTGTTTTTT	CASRGSGTFHTGELFF
TRBV28	TRBD1	.	TRBJ1-2	TGTGCCAGCAGTGGAGGACAGGCCCACTATGGCTACACCTTC	CASSGGQAHYGYTF
TRBV2	.	.	TRBJ1-5	TGTGCCAGCAGTGCGGTCAGCCTTAGCAATCAGCCCCAGCATTTT	CASSAVSLSNQPQHF
TRBV3-1/TRBV3-2	.	.	TRBJ2-7	TGTGCCAGCAGCCAAGACACCGATAGAAAATGGGCTGTTTCCTACGAGCAGTACTTC	CASSQDTDRKWAVSYEQYF
TRBV18	.	.	TRBJ1-1	TGTGCCAGCTCACCCGACCGGCCTCCGAACACTGAAGCTTTCTTT	CASSPDRPPNTEAFF
TRBV5-1	TRBD1	.	TRBJ1-2	TGCGCCAGCAGCCCAGAACAGGGGGCGAGGGATGGCTACACCTTC	CASSPEQGARDGYTF
TRBV4-2	TRBD1	.	TRBJ2-7	TGTGCCAGCAGCCCCGGGACAGGGCGGTACGAGCAGTACTTC	CASSPGTGRYEQYF
TRBV5-5	TRBD1	.	TRBJ2-5	TGTGCCAGCAGCTTCGGGACAGGGGTGGAGACCCAGTACTTC	CASSFGTGVETQYF
TRBV9	.	once	TRBJ1-3	TGTGCCAGCAGCGTAGCAGGGACGGGCTCTGGAAACACCATATATTTT	CASSVAGTGSGNTIYF
TRBV3-1/TRBV3-2	TRBD2	.	TRBJ2-7	TGTGCCAGCAGGTCGGGACTAGCGAGCTCCTACGAGCAGTACTTC	CASRSGLASSYEQYF
TRBV6-5	TRBD1	.	TRBJ1-4	TGTGCCAGCAGTACAGACAGGGTAGGGGAAAAACTGTTTTTT	CASSTDRVGEKLFF
TRBV29-1	.	.	TRBJ1-3	TGCAGCGTTGAGAGTAACTCTGGAAACACCATATATTTT	CSVESNSGNTIYF
TRBV11-2	TRBD1	.	TRBJ1-1	TGTGCCAGCAGCTTTCGGACAGGGAGGATTGCTGAAGCTTTCTTT	CASSFRTGRIAEAFF
TRBV6-5	TRBD1	.	TRBJ2-3	TGTGCCAGCAATGTGGAGACAGGGGGCAATACGCAGTATTTT	CASNVETGGNTQYF
TRBV7-9	TRBD1	.	TRBJ1-1	TGTGCCAGCAGCCCCGGACAGGGAGATACTGAAGCTTTCTTT	CASSPGQGDTEAFF
TRBV15	.	few	TRBJ1-5	TGTGCCACCAGCAGAGATTTGGGTGGTAATCAGCCCCAGCATTTT	CATSRDLGGNQPQHF
TRBV18	.	.	TRBJ1-4	TGTGCCAGCTCACAAGGGACCGCAACTAATGAAAAACTGTTTTTT	CASSQGTATNEKLFF
TRBV5-1	.	once	TRBJ2-2	TGCGCCAGCACTTCACGACAGGAAACAAACACCGGGGAGCTGTTTTTT	CASTSRQETNTGELFF
TRBV4-1	.	.	TRBJ1-5	TGCGCCAGCAGCCAACCAGGACAACTCAATCAGCCCCAGCATTTT	CASSQPGQLNQPQHF
TRBV7-9	.	.	TRBJ1-6	TGTGCCAGCAGCTTAGTAGTGACGGATAATTCACCCCTCCACTTT	CASSLVVTDNSPLHF
TRBV19	TRBD2	.	TRBJ2-3	TGTGCCAGTAGCCTTGGACTAGCGGGAGATACGCAGTATTTT	CASSLGLAGDTQYF
TRBV2	TRBD1	.	TRBJ2-7	TGTGCCAGCAGTGAAGGCGACAGGGGGCTCGGAGAGCAGTACTTC	CASSEGDRGLGEQYF
TRBV30	TRBD1	.	TRBJ2-7	TGTGCCTGGAGTGCCCGGGGACAGACCGAGCAGTACTTC	CAWSARGQTEQYF
TRBV7-9	.	.	TRBJ2-1	TGTGCCAGCAGCTTGTCGCCGGCGCGTAGTTACAATGAGCAGTTCTTC	CASSLSPARSYNEQFF
TRBV28	.	.	TRBJ1-4	TGTGCCAGCGGACTTAGCGCAACTAATGAAAAACTGTTTTTT	CASGLSATNEKLFF
TRBV27	TRBD1	.	TRBJ1-4	TGTGCCAGCAGTCCCCGGGGCAGGGGGTCGGCTAATGAAAAACTGTTTTTT	CASSPRGRGSANEKLFF